These 8 T cell receptor beta chains were sequenced from one sample in a study of shared clonotypes between healthy human individuals. Naive CD8 cells were CD45RO-negative, positively selected for CCR7, excluding terminally differentiated effector memory CD45RA+ cells. Only in-frame clones appear in the TCRdb table, and some are missing; sequencing was by immunoSEQ multiplex PCR. The sample shows about 2 million clones, about 95% of them seen only once. Sample: naive CD8+ T cells sorted from blood. The origin of the receptors is a man aged 18-30 years in good health.

This clone was detected only a few times. This same CDR3 is encoded by further DNA sequences in the sample. CDR3 region: CASSPDYNEQFF. The CDR3 DNA is TGTGCCAGCAGTCCAGATTACAATGAGCAGTTCTTC. V usage is TRBV27 and J usage is TRBJ2-1; D not resolved. CDR1 is MNHEY and CDR2 is SMNVEV in the germline V gene (reference sequence). The length of the CDR3 is 12 residues. Trimming removed 5 bases from V and 4 bases from J, with 6 bases in between.

The genes are TRBV15 and TRBJ2-7, with a possible D match to TRBD2 (6 bases). Trimming removed 3 bases at V and 3 bases at J, with 12 bases between. The CDR3 is 14 residues long. CDR1 is LNHNV, CDR2 YYDKDF, per germline (reference sequence). The CDR3, as DNA: TGTGCCACCAGCAGGGGCGGGGTCCTCTACGAGCAGTACTTC. As protein: CATSRGGVLYEQYF. Supplemented by reference TRBV15 and TRBJ2-7, the full variable domain reads DAMVIQNPRYQVTQFGKPVTLSCSQTLNHNVMYWYQQKSSQAPKLLFHYYDKDFNNEADTPDNFQSRRPNTSFCFLDIRSPGLGDTAMYLCATSRGGVLYEQYFGPGTRLTVT.

Details on this clone: An end of the junction does not agree with germline; a read error may underlie this. This same CDR3 is encoded by further DNA sequences in the sample. The gene calls are TRBV7-7 and TRBJ2-7; D is unresolved. This CDR3 contains 13 residues. The germline V gene has CDR1 SSHAT and CDR2 FNYEAQ (reference sequence). CDR3 sequence reads: CASSLALSSEQYF. DNA of the CDR3: TGTGCTAGCAGCTTAGCTTTGTCTAGCGAGCAGTACTTC.

V gene TRBV4-2 combines with J gene TRBJ2-3; TRBD2 aligns across 9 bases. The germline gives CDR1 LGHNA, CDR2 YNFKEQ. The CDR3 has 16 amino acids. The junction had 8 bases not matched to a gene; V was cut back by 2 bases and J by 5 bases. CDR3 bases: TGTGCCAGCAGCCAACTTAGCGGGGGTGAAGAAGATACGCAGTATTTT. Its protein product is CASSQLSGGEEDTQYF.

This clone was counted once. The V gene is TRBV29-1, the J gene TRBJ2-3, with a possible D match to TRBD1 (6 bases). The CDR3 totals 13 residues. V lost 2 bases and J 2 bases, leaving 8 bases between the germline ends. Germline V gene lookup returns CDR1 SQVTM and CDR2 ANQGSEA. Here the CDR3 reads CSVERTDTDTQYF. CDR3 DNA: TGCAGCGTTGAAAGGACAGACACAGATACGCAGTATTTT.

The V and J genes are TRBV7-9 and TRBJ2-7, with TRBD2 matching over 8 bases. V was pared by 3 bases and J by 3 bases, with 4 bases of the junction left unmatched. This CDR3 comprises 14 residues. From germline, CDR1 is SEHNR and CDR2 FQNEAQ (reference sequence). The CDR3 here is CASSFLSGNYEQYF. The CDR3 DNA follows: TGTGCCAGCAGCTTCCTTAGCGGGAACTACGAGCAGTACTTC.

This sequence joins TRBV7-9 and TRBJ2-1; 7 bases are shared with TRBD2. Germline trimming cut 5 bases from V and 2 bases from J; bases unmatched to any gene: 6. The CDR3 has 15 residues. Germline CDR1 SEHNR, CDR2 FQNEAQ (reference sequence). Written as DNA, the CDR3 is TGTGCCAGCAGCCGAGTTCTAGCGGCCTACAATGAGCAGTTCTTC. Its translation: CASSRVLAAYNEQFF.

In the case of this clone: Other nucleotide sequences in the sample specify the same CDR3. The chain combines TRBV5-6 with TRBJ1-3, with D uncertain. V shed 1 base and J shed 4 bases, with 9 bases lying between them. The CDR3 is 14 residues long. In germline, CDR1 is SGHDT, CDR2 YYEEEE. The CDR3 region has the DNA TGTGCCAGCAGCTTGTGGGGTTCCGGAAACACCATATATTTT. This sequence encodes CASSLWGSGNTIYF. The variable domain in full, with the rest retrieved from reference TRBV5-6 and TRBJ1-3, is DAGVTQSPTHLIKTRGQQVTLRCSPKSGHDTVSWYQQALGQGPQFIFQYYEEEERQRGNFPDRFSGHQFPNYSSELNVNALLLGDSALYLCASSLWGSGNTIYFGEGSWLTVV.